The clone carrying this T cell receptor (beta chain) was seen a handful of times. The sample belongs to a study of blood T cells in healthy people across ages. Sample-barcoded 5' priming and a J-beta primer mix drove a second PCR of 7 to 11 cycles. TCRdb ran MiXCR on the 5' RACE reads and lists one entry per CDR3 protein. The data show over 1.5 million distinct CDR3 sequences, roughly 52% seen once. Sequencing input: blood. The receptor's source is a woman in her 40s in good health.

The CDR3 sequence is CASSLAPPGTGGLEQYF. The DNA of the CDR3 is TGTGCCAGCAGCTTAGCCCCCCCCGGGACAGGGGGACTCGAGCAGTACTTC. The rearrangement uses TRBV7-2 and TRBJ2-5; TRBD1 matches at 11 bases. The end of the DNA aligns better with TRBJ2-7, so the J call may be wrong. The germline V gene encodes CDR1 SGHTA and CDR2 FQGNSA. The CDR3 extends over 17 amino acids.